This T cell receptor (beta chain) was observed in a study of T-cell memory formation after mild COVID-19. Germline trimming cut 0 bases from V and 8 bases from J; bases unmatched to any gene: 10. In germline, CDR1 is SGHRS, CDR2 YFSETQ. The CDR3 runs to 15 residues. TCRdb re-derived calls from the 5' RACE reads in MiXCR, one entry per CDR3 protein. The sample has roughly 250,000 distinct CDR3 sequences; 15% to 20% are singletons. This clonotype came up many times. The sample taken for sequencing was PBMCs or a T cell subset sorted from them (not recorded which). The chain employs TRBV5-1 and TRBJ1-2; 7 bases fit TRBD1. This sequence was found in a man between 18 and 35 years old who had mild COVID-19 (a few samples of this study predate the infection). Cell type and time point are not known. DNA of the CDR3: TGCGCCAGCAGCTTGGAGCCTACAGGGGTGTTAGGCTACACCTTC. As protein: CASSLEPTGVLGYTF.